Listed here are 13 T cell receptor beta chains from one sample, sequenced in a study of T cells in Graves' hyperthyroidism and ophthalmopathy. From RNA transcripts, TCR beta CDR3 regions were amplified. HTBI primers were used for first-round RT-PCR of the TCR CDR3. One entry per CDR3 protein results from TCRdb running MiXCR on the multiplex PCR reads. The repertoire includes about half a million distinct CDR3 sequences, around 21% of them detected once, and more than 25% sits in the top ten. Sequenced: blood. These receptor sequences come from a man between 18 and 29 years old with Graves' hyperthyroidism.

J is TRBJ1-2 and V is TRBV7-8, with D perhaps TRBD1 (5 bases). CDR3 size: 16 residues. Trimming took 5 bases from V and 4 from J, leaving 20 bases between them. Germline V gene sequence: CDR1 SGHVS, CDR2 FQNEAQ. CDR3 DNA: TGTGCCAGCAGCCCAAAGGTCCTTGGGACCTTCTATGGCTACACCTTC. Its translation: CASSPKVLGTFYGYTF.

This clonotype showed up many times. The chain employs TRBV6-5 and TRBJ2-7, with unresolved D. The CDR3 runs 17 residues. Germline assignment: CDR1 MNHEY and CDR2 SVGAGI. V was clipped by 4 bases and J by 0 bases, with 19 bases between them. CDR3 in DNA: TGTGCCAGCAGTTCACCCCCCGACCCTGGAAGCTCCTACGAGCAGTACTTC. It encodes CASSSPPDPGSSYEQYF.

The rearrangement uses TRBV19 and TRBJ2-2; D is possibly TRBD2 (5 bases). Germline V CDR1 and CDR2: LNHDA, SQIVND (reference sequence). V dropped 4 bases and J dropped 5 bases, with 8 bases sitting between them. This CDR3 has 13 residues. For the CDR3, the DNA is TGTGCCAGTAGTAGAGGGTTAACCGGGGAGCTGTTTTTT. This sequence encodes CASSRGLTGELFF.

This clonotype was recorded many times. The chain combines TRBV28 with TRBJ1-3; 7 bases fit TRBD1. Germline V gives CDR1 MDHEN, CDR2 SYDVKM. This CDR3 has 16 amino acids. V trimming: 3 bases; J trimming: 0 bases; junction bases outside the gene matches: 5. CDR3 DNA: TGTGCCAGCAGTTTCTCCCGGACAGGCTCTGGAAACACCATATATTTT. It specifies CASSFSRTGSGNTIYF.

The CDR3 sequence: CSARDWGVSNQPQHF. In DNA form, the CDR3 reads TGCAGTGCTAGAGATTGGGGGGTTAGCAATCAGCCCCAGCATTTT. The gene calls are TRBV20-1 and TRBJ1-5; D is possibly TRBD1 (5 bases). This CDR3 is 15 amino acids long. V lost 0 bases, J lost 0 bases, and 9 bases lay in between. From germline, CDR1 is DFQATT and CDR2 SNEGSKA (reference sequence).

This clonotype was seen more than once but under ten times. The V gene is TRBV7-9, the J gene TRBJ2-4; D may match TRBD1 or TRBD2 (5 bases each). CDR3 length equals 15 residues. Germline V gene lookup returns CDR1 SEHNR and CDR2 FQNEAQ (reference sequence). V shed 5 bases and J shed 2 bases, with 13 bases lying between them. The CDR3 bases are TGTGCCAGCAGCCCCCGAGGGGTCTCCAAAAACATTCAGTACTTC. This sequence encodes CASSPRGVSKNIQYF.

This clonotype was detected a few times. The rearrangement uses TRBV6-1 and TRBJ2-7; tentatively, D is TRBD1 (6 bases). This CDR3 comprises 14 residues. Germline CDR1 and CDR2: MNHNS and SASEGT. Trimming stripped 6 bases from V and 4 bases from J, with 16 bases between. CDR3 region: CASSSEDSAYEQYF. CDR3 sequence (DNA): TGTGCCAGCAGCTCAGAGGACAGCGCTTACGAGCAGTACTTC.

Remarks on this clonotype: A junction end diverges from the germline sequence, so it may reflect a read error. This chain links TRBV29-1 with TRBJ2-4; 11 bases are a match to TRBD1. The CDR3 contains 16 residues. Germline assignment: CDR1 SQVTM and CDR2 ANQGSEA. CDR3 sequence (DNA): TGCAGCGTCGACGGGACAGGGGGAGCGGGACAAAACATTAAGTACTTC. The encoded protein is CSVDGTGGAGQNIKYF.

This clonotype was found a few times. This chain connects TRBV6-1 to TRBJ1-6, with TRBD1 as a possible D gene (6 bases). Looked up from germline, CDR1 is MNHNS and CDR2 is SASEGT. The CDR3 length is 14 residues. V was trimmed by 1 base and J by 10 bases, leaving 11 bases between them. The CDR3 loop reads CASSEGIGGSPLHF. DNA of the CDR3: TGTGCCAGCAGTGAAGGAATAGGGGGATCACCCCTCCACTTT.

This clonotype was counted at least ten times. The chain has TRBV12-3 or TRBV12-4 and TRBJ1-3, with D perhaps matching TRBD1 (5 bases). V shed 6 bases and J shed 0 bases, with 18 bases lying between them. The CDR3 is 17 amino acids. The CDR3 region has the DNA TGTGCCAGCAGGTTCGGCCCCCAGGGATTCTCTGGAAACACCATATATTTT. It yields the protein CASRFGPQGFSGNTIYF.

This clonotype was seen only a few times. CDR3 region: CATSPGRYSYEQYF. CDR3 nucleotides: TGTGCCACCTCGCCCGGGCGATACTCCTACGAGCAGTACTTC. The chain carries TRBV24-1 and TRBJ2-7, with D hard to call. With 9 bases removed from V and 0 bases from J, the gap between germline ends came to 14 bases. Germline V CDR1 and CDR2: KGHDR, SFDVKD. CDR3 length equals 14 residues.

This clonotype was observed many times. The V gene is TRBV12-3 or TRBV12-4, the J gene TRBJ2-7, with D tentatively TRBD1 (6 bases). CDR3 length equals 14 residues. With 4 bases removed from V and 7 bases from J, the gap between germline ends came to 17 bases. CDR3 coding DNA: TGTGCCAGCAGTTCCCGACAGGTTTTGGGGGAGCAGTACTTC. Its protein is CASSSRQVLGEQYF.

CDR3 sequence: CASTWTGSYEQCV. DNA of the CDR3: TGTGCCAGCACATGGACAGGGAGCTACGAGCAGTGCGTC. This chain uses TRBV12-3 or TRBV12-4 with TRBJ2-7, with TRBD1 matching 8 bases. The CDR3 is 13 amino acids.